The following is a TCR beta chain sequence with its context. Its antigen is undetermined. CDR1 is MNHEY and CDR2 is SVGEGT in the germline V gene. Germline trimming cut 2 bases from V and 4 bases from J; bases unmatched to any gene: 9. The CDR3 is 16 amino acids. Previously described methods and listed TCR primers produced bulk TCR libraries. In TCRdb, the PCR reads were re-called with MiXCR into one record per CDR3 protein. The top ten hold about 0.79% of the sample, which has more than 300,000 distinct CDR3 sequences, about 22% seen once. This entry belongs to a study of molecular identifiers for immune sequencing clone quantification. Study-wide results and limits: Reportedly, one cell's Jurkat TCR RNA was detected within one million naive CD8 cells. Identical TCR molecules sharing a barcode could underestimate highly expanded clone sizes. Over 97% of effector molecules, but under 1% in naive cells, were held by clones with more than 20 RNA copies.

The sequencing input was naive CD8+ T cells from blood, with Jurkat cell RNA spiked in. Subset noted: FACS-sorted CD8+CD4-CCR7+CD45RA+ naive T cells. The chain combines TRBV6-2 or TRBV6-3 with TRBJ2-7, with 9 bases aligning to TRBD1. The sequence derives from a human donor in good health. Some libraries in this study had Jurkat cell RNA spiked in. CDR3 bases: TGTGCCAGCAGTTACCCGACGGACAGGGGTTCGTACGAGCAGTACTTC. Translation: CASSYPTDRGSYEQYF.